A single sample gave rise to the 32 T cell receptor beta chains below, sequenced in a study of cytomegalovirus exposure and HLA in healthy donors (dated by TCRdb to 2015 to 2018). The method was the immunoSEQ multiplex PCR assay. A mixture of 60 forward primers for TCR Vbeta segments and 13 reverse primers for TCR Jbeta segments was used in the multiplex PCR. TCRdb holds this immuneACCESS table with in-frame rearrangements only. Some clones are missing; in checked studies, unresolved V genes explain under half, and the rest has no known cause. This sample is represented by fewer than 350,000 clones; around nine tenths of them were singletons. The ten largest clones capture more than 2% of the sample. The sequenced sample was PBMCs. Receptors were obtained from a young woman in good health and CMV-seronegative.

The chain has TRBV6-6 and TRBJ2-3; 9 nucleotides agree with TRBD1. The germline gives CDR1 MNHNY, CDR2 SVGAGI (reference sequence). The CDR3 consists of 16 residues. The trim removed 2 bases at V and 4 bases at J, leaving 7 bases unmatched. The CDR3 is CASSYADRGMADTQYF. CDR3 sequence (DNA): TGTGCCAGCAGTTACGCTGACAGGGGGATGGCAGATACGCAGTATTTT.

CDR3 DNA: TGTGCCAGCCAGACAGAGGCGACCCCTAAACTGTTTTTT. This translates into CASQTEATPKLFF. The rearrangement uses TRBV6-5 and TRBJ1-4; tentative D call: TRBD1 (5 bases). The CDR3 is 13 residues long. The germline V gene has CDR1 MNHEY and CDR2 SVGAGI. Trimming cost V 8 bases and J 11 bases, with 18 bases left between them.

V is TRBV5-4 and J is TRBJ2-5, with D possibly being TRBD2 (5 bases). The germline gives CDR1 SGHNT, CDR2 YYREEE (reference sequence). CDR3 size: 13 residues. Trimming pared 4 bases from V and 3 bases from J, leaving 10 bases between. The CDR3 is CASSRKAEETQYF. The CDR3 nucleotides are TGTGCCAGCAGCCGGAAAGCGGAAGAGACCCAGTACTTC.

CDR3 in amino acids: CASSYSASGGFNTQYF. The DNA for the CDR3 is TGTGCCAGCAGTTACTCGGCTAGCGGGGGGTTTAATACGCAGTATTTT. This rearrangement joins TRBV6-5 to TRBJ2-3, with 11 bases matching TRBD2. Germline CDR1 MNHEY, CDR2 SVGAGI. J lost 7 bases, V lost 0 bases, and 6 bases had no gene match. CDR3 size: 16 residues.

This clone was seen a few times. The chain has TRBV6-1 and TRBJ2-2; D is undetermined. The germline V gene encodes CDR1 MNHNS and CDR2 SASEGT. The CDR3 runs 13 residues. Trimming pared 6 bases from V and 7 bases from J, leaving 12 bases between. CDR3 in DNA: TGTGCCAGCAGGACTTACCTGCACGGGGAGCTGTTTTTT. As protein: CASRTYLHGELFF.

The chain couples TRBV18 to TRBJ1-2; the D gene is possibly TRBD1 (5 bases). The V gene's germline CDR1 is KGHSH and CDR2 LQKENI. V shed 2 bases and J shed 6 bases, with 16 bases lying between them. The CDR3 loop spans 15 amino acids. For the CDR3, the DNA is TGTGCCAGCTCACCATATGGAGGGGCGCGAGATGGCTACACCTTC. This translates into CASSPYGGARDGYTF.

To note about this clone: A junction boundary mismatches the germline segment, possibly from a read error. The V and J genes are TRBV5-1 and TRBJ2-7; 7 nucleotides align to TRBD1. Germline CDR1 SGHRS, CDR2 YFSETQ. The CDR3 is 13 residues long. The CDR3: CASSLVSPGQLDF. For the CDR3, the DNA is TGCGCCAGCAGCTTGGTCTCCCCGGGACAGCTAGACTTC.

J is TRBJ2-6 and V is TRBV7-2; D ambiguous. The V end lost 2 bases, the J end lost 0 bases, and 5 bases lay between the germline ends. The V gene's germline CDR1 is SGHTA and CDR2 FQGNSA. The CDR3 length is 15 residues. The CDR3, as DNA: TGTGCCAGCAGCTTACGGGTCTCTGGGGCCAACGTCCTGACTTTC. Translated, it gives CASSLRVSGANVLTF.

This chain uses TRBV29-1 with TRBJ2-7; 8 positions agree with TRBD1. This CDR3 is built from 13 residues. Losses at the gene ends were 6 bases for V and 4 bases for J; bases not matched to a gene: 8. CDR1 is SQVTM and CDR2 is ANQGSEA in the germline V gene. This CDR3 reads CSVPVTGGYEQYF. The CDR3 DNA sequence: TGCAGCGTCCCCGTTACAGGGGGTTACGAGCAGTACTTC.

The gene calls are TRBV27 and TRBJ1-2, with 8 nucleotides matching TRBD1. Germline V gene lookup returns CDR1 MNHEY and CDR2 SMNVEV (reference sequence). This CDR3 region has 11 residues. CDR3 DNA: TGTGCAGCGGGACAGGCCTATGGCTACACCTTC. As protein: CAAGQAYGYTF.

V gene TRBV6-5 combines with J gene TRBJ2-3; TRBD2 matches at 9 bases. V lost 8 bases, J lost 7 bases, and 7 bases stayed unmatched. This CDR3 is 13 amino acids long. Germline loops: CDR1 MNHEY, CDR2 SVGAGI. For the CDR3, the DNA is TGTGCCAGCGAAGGACTAGCGCCGAATACGCAGTATTTT. Translated, it gives CASEGLAPNTQYF.

The J gene is TRBJ1-1, the V gene TRBV2, with TRBD1 matching over 7 bases. From germline, CDR1 is SNHLY and CDR2 FYNNEI. CDR3 length: 14 residues. J was trimmed by 4 bases and V by 6 bases; bases with no gene match: 8. The DNA of the CDR3 is TGTGCCAGCAGACCTGAGACAGGGCGCACTGAAGCTTTCTTT. Translation: CASRPETGRTEAFF.

V and J are TRBV29-1 and TRBJ2-2; no clear D gene. V gave up 6 bases and J gave up 1 base, with 6 bases separating them. The CDR3 extends over 12 amino acids. Germline lookup yields CDR1 SQVTM and CDR2 ANQGSEA. Here the CDR3 DNA reads TGCAGCGTCTTACAGAACACCGGGGAGCTGTTTTTT. Its protein is CSVLQNTGELFF.

This chain uses TRBV19 with TRBJ1-2; D unclear. Germline loops: CDR1 LNHDA, CDR2 SQIVND (reference sequence). The CDR3 loop spans 13 amino acids. Trimming pared 5 bases from V and 7 bases from J, leaving 14 bases between. For the CDR3, the DNA is TGTGCCAGTAGTGAATCAGATCGCGGTGGCTACACCTTC. Encoded protein: CASSESDRGGYTF.

The rearrangement uses TRBV4-1 and TRBJ1-5; 12 bases fit TRBD1. The CDR3 extends over 16 amino acids. J was trimmed by 5 bases and V by 2 bases; bases with no gene match: 4. The germline gives CDR1 MGHRA, CDR2 YSYEKL. The CDR3 protein is CASSQRDRGLHQPQHF. CDR3 in DNA: TGCGCCAGCAGCCAACGGGACAGGGGGCTGCATCAGCCCCAGCATTTT.

A word on this clone: One end of the junction varies from germline; a read error may be responsible. The chain couples TRBV2 to TRBJ2-7; 8 positions match TRBD2. In germline, CDR1 is SNHLY, CDR2 FYNNEI. The CDR3 consists of 14 residues. The CDR3 spells CAGSGDGGVHEQYF. The DNA for the CDR3 is TGTGCCGGCAGTGGCGACGGGGGGGTCCACGAGCAGTACTTC.

This clone appeared a single time. The chain employs TRBV5-6 and TRBJ1-2; a possible D gene is TRBD1 (5 bases). Germline loops: CDR1 SGHDT, CDR2 YYEEEE. The V gene lost 0 bases and the J gene lost 6 bases, with 12 bases spanning the gap. The length of the CDR3 is 14 residues. CDR3 loop: CASSLGGGVDGYTF. CDR3 nucleotides: TGTGCCAGCAGCTTGGGGGGGGGTGTAGATGGCTACACCTTC.

The rearrangement links TRBV5-6 to TRBJ2-1; 10 bases agree with TRBD1. This CDR3 comprises 16 residues. After removal of 0 bases from V and 7 bases from J, the junction contained 7 bases not matched to a gene. The germline gives CDR1 SGHDT, CDR2 YYEEEE. The CDR3, as DNA: TGTGCCAGCAGCTTGGCCCAGACAGGGGGCCGGAATGAGCAGTTCTTC. Encoded protein: CASSLAQTGGRNEQFF.

In regard to this clone: One end of the junction fails to match germline, which may point to a read error. The chain uses TRBV4-1 and TRBJ1-1; D is ambiguous. CDR1 MGHRA and CDR2 YSYEKL come from the germline V gene. This CDR3 contains 14 residues. The chain's CDR3 is CASSPGGGNTEAFF. The CDR3 nucleotides read TGTGCCAGCAGCCCGGGTGGTGGTAACACTGAAGCTTTCTTT.

The chain uses TRBV7-6 and TRBJ2-7, with a tentative D call TRBD2 (6 bases). The CDR3 has 15 residues. The V end was cut by 1 base, the J end by 4 bases, with 14 bases between. Per the germline V gene, CDR1 is SGHVS and CDR2 is FNYEAQ. The CDR3 nucleotides read TGTGCCAGCAGCTTAGGATGGCGGGAAACATACGAGCAGTACTTC. Residues: CASSLGWRETYEQYF.

The V and J genes are TRBV5-1 and TRBJ1-1; TRBD1 is a possible D gene (5 bases). V dropped 2 bases and J dropped 4 bases, with 15 bases sitting between them. Germline V gene sequence: CDR1 SGHRS, CDR2 YFSETQ. The CDR3 runs 15 residues. CDR3 coding DNA: TGCGCCAGCAGCTTCTCGCAGGGAGGTTCCACTGAAGCTTTCTTT. It is translated as CASSFSQGGSTEAFF. Filled out from reference TRBV5-1 and TRBJ1-1, the complete variable domain reads KAGVTQTPRYLIKTRGQQVTLSCSPISGHRSVSWYQQTPGQGLQFLFEYFSETQRNKGNFPGRFSGRQFSNSRSEMNVSTLELGDSALYLCASSFSQGGSTEAFFGQGTRLTVV.

This clone was seen a handful of times. This same CDR3 is encoded by further DNA sequences in the sample. The rearrangement uses TRBV6-5 and TRBJ1-1; D is undetermined. Between the trimmed V and J ends, which lost 5 bases and 1 base, there was a span of 5 bases. The CDR3 totals 12 residues. Germline loops: CDR1 MNHEY, CDR2 SVGAGI. The CDR3 region has the DNA TGTGCCAGCAGTCGGGGGAACACTGAAGCTTTCTTT. Residues: CASSRGNTEAFF.

This chain uses TRBV7-8 with TRBJ1-2; 8 bases are shared with TRBD1. V lost 1 base, J lost 4 bases, and 8 bases stayed unmatched. Per the germline V gene, CDR1 is SGHVS and CDR2 is FQNEAQ. This CDR3 is built from 16 residues. CDR3 protein: CASSLELGQGPYGYTF. The CDR3 nucleotides read TGTGCCAGCAGCTTAGAGCTCGGACAGGGTCCCTATGGCTACACCTTC.

The chain uses TRBV7-2 and TRBJ1-4, with 8 bases fitting TRBD1. The junction had 3 bases not matched to a gene; V was cut back by 1 base and J by 8 bases. This CDR3 contains 14 residues. The V gene's germline CDR1 is SGHTA and CDR2 FQGNSA. CDR3 coding DNA: TGTGCCAGCAGCTTAGGGGCAGGGGGCGAAAAACTGTTTTTT. Translating it yields CASSLGAGGEKLFF.

V is TRBV7-3 and J is TRBJ2-5; 10 bases are shared with TRBD2. Germline CDR1 is SGHTA and CDR2 is FQGTGA. V lost 4 bases, J lost 5 bases, and 4 bases stayed unmatched. This CDR3 spans 14 amino acids. The CDR3 sequence: CASSSSGGGETQYF. The CDR3 region has the DNA TGTGCCAGCAGCTCTAGCGGGGGCGGTGAGACCCAGTACTTC.

The chain recombines TRBV4-2 with TRBJ1-1, with TRBD1 as a possible D gene (5 bases). Germline assignment: CDR1 LGHNA and CDR2 YNFKEQ. V was shortened by 1 base and J by 5 bases, with 17 bases between the two germline ends. This CDR3 is built from 16 residues. CDR3 coding DNA: TGTGCCAGCAGCCAAGGTACCTGGGGCGCGCGAACTGAAGCTTTCTTT. Its protein is CASSQGTWGARTEAFF.

The V gene is TRBV19, the J gene TRBJ2-5; 9 bases map to TRBD1. The DNA end is a closer match to TRBJ2-7, so the J assignment may be wrong. The CDR3 length is 14 residues. Germline CDR1 reads LNHDA; CDR2 reads SQIVND (reference sequence). In nucleotides, the CDR3 is TGTGCCAGTAGTATCGGGACAGGGTACTACGAGCAGTACTTC. Protein sequence: CASSIGTGYYEQYF.

V usage is TRBV7-8 and J usage is TRBJ2-1, with 9 bases identical to TRBD2. There are 16 residues in the CDR3. Germline lookup yields CDR1 SGHVS and CDR2 FQNEAQ. Trimming at V came to 5 bases and at J to 4 bases, leaving 9 bases not matched to a gene. CDR3 region: CASSTLGRGGYNEQFF. DNA of the CDR3: TGTGCCAGCAGCACTTTGGGGCGGGGGGGATACAATGAGCAGTTCTTC.

The CDR3 here is CASSPGAGQPQHF. For the CDR3, the DNA is TGTGCCAGCAGTCCAGGGGCTGGGCAGCCCCAGCATTTT. J is TRBJ1-5 and V is TRBV6-5, with TRBD1 as a possible D gene (6 bases). Germline V gene data show CDR1 as MNHEY and CDR2 as SVGAGI. V lost 5 bases to trimming and J lost 7 bases, with 12 bases between them. The CDR3 spans 13 residues.

The chain carries TRBV12-5 and TRBJ1-3, with TRBD1 identical over 9 bases. The CDR3 length is 18 residues. Trimming at V came to 0 bases and at J to 0 bases, leaving 6 bases not matched to a gene. Per germline, CDR1 LGHNT and CDR2 FRNRAP. The CDR3 DNA reads as TGTGCTAGTGGTTTGGTGGCGGGACAGGGCCTCTCTGGAAACACCATATATTTT. Protein: CASGLVAGQGLSGNTIYF.

The chain has TRBV6-1 and TRBJ2-3; the match to TRBD2 covers 11 bases. This CDR3 spans 13 amino acids. V gave up 8 bases and J gave up 4 bases; unmatched junction bases: 2. CDR1 and CDR2 from the germline V gene are MNHNS and SASEGT. The CDR3 bases are TGTGCCAGCGTAGCGGGGGGGCCAGATACGCAGTATTTT. Translation: CASVAGGPDTQYF.

The genes are TRBV27 and TRBJ1-2; no clear D. V lost 1 base, J lost 7 bases, and 13 bases lay in between. This CDR3 comprises 14 residues. In germline, CDR1 is MNHEY, CDR2 SMNVEV (reference sequence). The chain's CDR3 is CASSLLEGPGGYTF. The CDR3 bases are TGTGCCAGCAGTTTATTGGAGGGCCCGGGTGGCTACACCTTC.